Described below is a single T cell receptor (beta chain) sequence and its context. This table comes from immunoSEQ multiplex PCR, and its TCRdb copy is limited to in-frame clones, with some not included. The sample contains 300,000 or so clones, around 89% of which appear only once. This specimen belongs to a study of blood T cell repertoires in COVID-19. This CDR3 is 14 amino acids long. Between the trimmed V and J ends, which lost 4 bases and 4 bases, there was a span of 12 bases. The germline gives CDR1 KGHDR, CDR2 SFDVKD. The chain recombines TRBV24-1 with TRBJ1-2; D perhaps matches TRBD1 (5 bases). This receptor was identified in a woman aged 25 to 45 who had recovered from COVID-19. Material: peripheral blood. CDR3 bases: TGTGCCACCAGTGACCGGCAGGGTCGCTATGGCTACACCTTC. Encoded protein: CATSDRQGRYGYTF.